These T cell receptor beta chains were read from a single sample in a study of blood T cell repertoires in COVID-19. Clones were sequenced by immunoSEQ multiplex PCR, and TCRdb holds only the in-frame ones, with some missing. Of fewer than 350,000 clones listed, roughly nine tenths were seen once; the top ten hold over 9.5%. Sequencing was performed on peripheral blood. These receptors were obtained from a woman in her twenties or thirties with COVID-19, enrolled during active disease. Both conserved end residues are part of each CDR3. D genes are given only for firm matches. Some rows have no size entry. The others give once, few or many, or a class for an expanded clone.

J: TRBJ1-3
V: TRBV2
size: .
D: TRBD1
DNA: TGTGCCAGCAGTGAAGGACAGGGCTCTGGAAACACCATATATTTT
CDR3: CASSEGQGSGNTIYF

J: TRBJ2-5
V: TRBV12-5
size: once
D: TRBD2
DNA: TGTGCTAGTGGTACGGGACTAGCGGAAGAGACCCAGTACTTC
CDR3: CASGTGLAEETQYF

J: TRBJ2-3
V: TRBV20-1
size: .
D: .
DNA: TGCAGTGCTAGTCCGCAGGCCACAGATACGCAGTATTTT
CDR3: CSASPQATDTQYF

J: TRBJ1-1
V: TRBV6-4
size: .
D: .
DNA: TGTGCCACCTCCAGGGTTAAGAGAGCTGAAGCTTTCTTT
CDR3: CATSRVKRAEAFF

J: TRBJ1-1
V: TRBV11-1
size: .
D: .
DNA: TGTGCCAGCAGCACTCATCGACAGACTGAAGCTTTCTTT
CDR3: CASSTHRQTEAFF

J: TRBJ2-1
V: TRBV5-4
size: .
D: TRBD2
DNA: TGTGCCAGCAGCTTGGAGAGCGGGGGTAACAATGAGCAGTTCTTC
CDR3: CASSLESGGNNEQFF

J: TRBJ1-3
V: TRBV5-1
size: .
D: .
DNA: TGCGCCAGCAGCTCGCGGCCTTCGGGAAACACCATATATTTT
CDR3: CASSSRPSGNTIYF

J: TRBJ2-3
V: TRBV6-5
size: .
D: TRBD2
DNA: TGTGCCAGCAGTTACTTGCCCGGGGGGGCCGTAGATACGCAGTATTTT
CDR3: CASSYLPGGAVDTQYF

J: TRBJ1-5
V: TRBV6-5
size: few
D: TRBD1
DNA: TGTGCCAGCAGAACAACAGGGGGCCTGAATCAGCCCCAGCATTTT
CDR3: CASRTTGGLNQPQHF

J: TRBJ2-7
V: TRBV7-8
size: .
D: .
DNA: TGTGCCAGCAGCATAGTAGGCGGCAGGGAGGCGAGGGAGCAGTACTTC
CDR3: CASSIVGGREAREQYF

J: TRBJ2-7
V: TRBV11-2
size: .
D: TRBD1
DNA: TGTGCCAGCAGCCAAACAGGGGGTGGCGGGTACGAGCAGTACTTC
CDR3: CASSQTGGGGYEQYF

J: TRBJ2-3
V: TRBV2
size: .
D: TRBD2
DNA: TGTGCCAGCACTTTAAGCGGGGCTAGCACAGATACGCAGTATTTT
CDR3: CASTLSGASTDTQYF

J: TRBJ2-2
V: TRBV11-2
size: .
D: TRBD2
DNA: TGTGCCAGCAGCACGGGGGGCACCGGGGAGCTGTTTTTT
CDR3: CASSTGGTGELFF

J: TRBJ2-3
V: TRBV4-1
size: once
D: TRBD2
DNA: TGCGCCAGCAGCCAAGTCACGGGACTAGCCTTAGATACGCAGTATTTT
CDR3: CASSQVTGLALDTQYF

J: TRBJ2-1
V: TRBV19
size: few
D: TRBD1
DNA: TGTGCCAGTAGTACTGAAGGACAGGGACACAATGAGCAGTTCTTC
CDR3: CASSTEGQGHNEQFF

J: TRBJ2-7
V: TRBV2
size: .
D: .
DNA: TGTGCCAGCAGTAGACAGGTCGGGGCCTACGAGCAGTACTTC
CDR3: CASSRQVGAYEQYF

J: TRBJ2-1
V: TRBV12-3/TRBV12-4
size: .
D: .
DNA: TGTGCCAGCAGTAGGGGCGATGAGCAGTTCTTC
CDR3: CASSRGDEQFF

J: TRBJ1-5
V: TRBV23-1
size: few
D: TRBD1
DNA: TGCGCCAGCAGTAAAGGGGACAGGCTGTCAAATCAGCCCCAGCATTTT
CDR3: CASSKGDRLSNQPQHF

J: TRBJ2-7
V: TRBV4-1
size: .
D: .
DNA: TGCGCCAGCAGCCAAGTCGAGGGTTCGTCTATGGGCGAGCAGTACTTC
CDR3: CASSQVEGSSMGEQYF

J: TRBJ1-1
V: TRBV5-4
size: .
D: .
DNA: TGTGCCAGCAGCCTACCTCGGGACACTGAAGCTTTCTTT
CDR3: CASSLPRDTEAFF

J: TRBJ1-1
V: TRBV7-9
size: .
D: .
DNA: TGTGCCAGCAGCCGTACCGGACAGATGGAAGCTTTCTTT
CDR3: CASSRTGQMEAFF

J: TRBJ1-3
V: TRBV6-5
size: .
D: TRBD1
DNA: TGTGCCAGCAGTTACGGGACAGGGACTGGAAACACCATATATTTT
CDR3: CASSYGTGTGNTIYF

J: TRBJ2-1
V: TRBV5-1
size: .
D: TRBD2
DNA: TGCGCCAGCAGCTCGGGACTAGCGGGGGGGCTGGAGCAGTTCTTC
CDR3: CASSSGLAGGLEQFF

J: TRBJ2-1
V: TRBV7-9
size: .
D: .
DNA: TGTGCCAGCAGCTTACTTAATGAGCAGTTCTTC
CDR3: CASSLLNEQFF

J: TRBJ1-4
V: TRBV7-6
size: .
D: TRBD1
DNA: TGTGCCAGCAGCCTCCCCCAGGTACCGGGACAGGGGTTTCGCGAAAAACTGTTTTTT
CDR3: CASSLPQVPGQGFREKLFF

J: TRBJ2-5
V: TRBV6-1
size: .
D: .
DNA: TGTGCCAGCAGTGAAGATGCCTCGGTTGAGACCCAGTACTTC
CDR3: CASSEDASVETQYF

J: TRBJ2-7
V: TRBV19
size: .
D: TRBD1
DNA: TGTGCCAGTAGACAGGGGCTCGAGCAGTACTTC
CDR3: CASRQGLEQYF

J: TRBJ1-5
V: TRBV6-5
size: .
D: TRBD1
DNA: TGTGCCAGCAGAGGCAACGTCAGGGGGAATCAGCCCCAGCATTTT
CDR3: CASRGNVRGNQPQHF

J: TRBJ2-7
V: TRBV13
size: .
D: .
DNA: TGTGCCAGCAGCCTGAATCTACGCGAGCAGTACTTC
CDR3: CASSLNLREQYF

J: TRBJ1-1
V: TRBV2
size: .
D: .
DNA: TGTGCCAGCAAAACAGGGAACACTGAAGCTTTCTTT
CDR3: CASKTGNTEAFF

J: TRBJ2-3
V: TRBV11-2
size: .
D: TRBD2
DNA: TGTGCCAGCAGCTTAGATCGAGCGGGGAGGGGTACGCAGTATTTT
CDR3: CASSLDRAGRGTQYF

J: TRBJ2-5
V: TRBV30
size: .
D: .
DNA: TGTGCCTGGACCCCGGGACACGGAGAGACCCAGTACTTC
CDR3: CAWTPGHGETQYF

J: TRBJ1-4
V: TRBV11-2
size: .
D: TRBD1
DNA: TGTGCCAGCAGGGCTCAGGGGGAAACTAATGAAAAACTGTTTTTT
CDR3: CASRAQGETNEKLFF